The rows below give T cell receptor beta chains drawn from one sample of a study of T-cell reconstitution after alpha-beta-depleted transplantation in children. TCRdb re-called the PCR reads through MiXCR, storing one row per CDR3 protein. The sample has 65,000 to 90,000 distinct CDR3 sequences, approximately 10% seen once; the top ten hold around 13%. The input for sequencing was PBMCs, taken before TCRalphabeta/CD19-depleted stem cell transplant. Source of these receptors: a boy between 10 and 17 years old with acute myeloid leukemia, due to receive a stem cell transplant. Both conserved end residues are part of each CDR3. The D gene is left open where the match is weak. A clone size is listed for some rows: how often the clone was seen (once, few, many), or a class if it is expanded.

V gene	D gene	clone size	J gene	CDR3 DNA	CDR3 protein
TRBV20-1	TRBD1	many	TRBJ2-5	TGCAGTGCTAGGGGGGACAGGCTACCCCAAGAGACCCAGTACTTC	CSARGDRLPQETQYF
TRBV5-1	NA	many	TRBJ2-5	TGCGCCAGCAGCTTGTTCAGGTATCGGGAGACCCAGTACTTC	CASSLFRYRETQYF
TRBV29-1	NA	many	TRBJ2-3	TGCAGCGTTCTTGGGGTGGATACGCAGTATTTT	CSVLGVDTQYF
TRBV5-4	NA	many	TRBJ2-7	TGTGCCAGCAGCTCGCCTCTAAGCTCCTACGAGCAGTACTTC	CASSSPLSSYEQYF
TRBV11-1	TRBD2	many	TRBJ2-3	TGTGCCAGCAGCTCCCGGGTCAATGCGGGAGGTCCCACAGATACGCAGTATTTT	CASSSRVNAGGPTDTQYF
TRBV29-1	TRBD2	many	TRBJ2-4	TGCAGCGGTTCCCTAGCGGGAGATAACATTCAGTACTTC	CSGSLAGDNIQYF
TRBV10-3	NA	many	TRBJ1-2	TGTGCCATCAGTGAGAGAGGCAGGGGAGGTTATGGCTACACCTTC	CAISERGRGGYGYTF
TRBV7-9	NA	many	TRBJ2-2	TGTGCCAGCAGCTTAACTAGAATGAACACCGGGGAGCTGTTTTTT	CASSLTRMNTGELFF
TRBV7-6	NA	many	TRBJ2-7	TGTGCCAGCAGCCATGGGGAAAGATACGAGCAGTACTTC	CASSHGERYEQYF
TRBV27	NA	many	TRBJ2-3	TGTGCCAGCAGCCCAGGGTATAGTACGCAGTATTTT	CASSPGYSTQYF
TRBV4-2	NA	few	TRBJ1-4	TGTGCCAGCAGCCAAGAGGGGTTGGCTAATGAAAAACTGTTTTTT	CASSQEGLANEKLFF
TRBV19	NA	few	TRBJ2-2	TGTGCCAGTTCTGGGGTCCGGAACACCGGGGAGCTGTTTTTT	CASSGVRNTGELFF
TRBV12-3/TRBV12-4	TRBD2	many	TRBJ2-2	TGTGCCAGCAGTTTCTCTGGGAGGGCCACCGGGGAGCTGTTTTTT	CASSFSGRATGELFF
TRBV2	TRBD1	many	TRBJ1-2	TGTGCCAGCAGTGAACCCGGGACAGCTTTAGGAGGCTATGGCTACACCTTC	CASSEPGTALGGYGYTF
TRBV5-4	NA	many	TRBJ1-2	TGTGCCAGCAGCCTCAACTATGGCTACACCTTC	CASSLNYGYTF
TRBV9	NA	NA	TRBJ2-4	TGTGCCAGCAGCTCCAGCGTGGGTCAGGGAAAAAACATTCAGTACTTC	CASSSSVGQGKNIQYF
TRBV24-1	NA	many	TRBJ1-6	TGTGCCACCAGTGATTCACTCTATTCGCCCCTCCACTTT	CATSDSLYSPLHF
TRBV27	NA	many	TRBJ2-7	TGTGCCAGCAGTGGAGACTCGACCTACGAGCAGTACTTC	CASSGDSTYEQYF
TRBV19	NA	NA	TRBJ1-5	TGTGCCAGTAGTATGGGGGCATGGTACAATCAGCCCCAGCATTTT	CASSMGAWYNQPQHF
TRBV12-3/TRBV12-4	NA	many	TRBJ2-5	TGTGCCAGCAGTTTGACGCAAGAGACCCAGTACTTC	CASSLTQETQYF
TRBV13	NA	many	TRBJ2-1	TGTGCCAGCAGCTTATCTGGAGCCGGCGCCAATGAGCAGTTCTTC	CASSLSGAGANEQFF
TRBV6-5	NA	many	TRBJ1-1	TGTGCCAGCAGTTACAGGGGGGACACTGAAGCTTTCTTT	CASSYRGDTEAFF